Listed below are T cell receptor beta chains from one sample, sequenced in a study of Ad26.COV2.S vaccination and SARS-CoV-2 variants. Sequencing used immunoSEQ multiplex PCR; TCRdb keeps in-frame clones, though not all of them. The table has about 350,000 clones, roughly 84% seen once. The starting material was peripheral blood, obtained in a trial of Ad26.COV2.S vaccine versus placebo. The receptors come from a person between 18 and 65 years old who received the Ad26.COV2.S COVID-19 vaccine or a placebo. The CDR3 runs from the conserved cysteine through the conserved F or W. The D gene is left open where the match is weak.

j_gene,d_gene,v_gene,CDR3aa
TRBJ2-3,.,TRBV30,CAWSATGITDTQYF
TRBJ2-3,.,TRBV7-2,CASSLVLRNTQYF
TRBJ1-5,.,TRBV15,CATSRHRNSNQPQHF
TRBJ2-1,TRBD2,TRBV4-1,CASSGGTSGGSSYNEQFF
TRBJ2-7,TRBD1,TRBV3-1/TRBV3-2,CASSKQGADEQYF
TRBJ2-5,.,TRBV20-1,CSASQYLETQYF
TRBJ2-1,TRBD2,TRBV27,CASSFRLGRDEQFF
TRBJ1-2,TRBD1,TRBV3-1/TRBV3-2,CASSPLDRGNGYTF
TRBJ2-7,TRBD2,TRBV3-1/TRBV3-2,CASSQGLAGAGEQYF
TRBJ2-7,TRBD2,TRBV7-2,CASSSPGLAGTYEQYF
TRBJ2-1,TRBD2,TRBV7-9,CASSLVVGREKHNEQFF
TRBJ1-6,.,TRBV28,CASSLFRDNYNSPLHF
TRBJ1-6,.,TRBV7-9,CASSLDGGLDSPLHF
TRBJ1-3,TRBD1,TRBV15,CATSRVTGVGGNTIYF
TRBJ1-6,.,TRBV27,CASSLSAGVGFSSPLHF
TRBJ2-5,.,TRBV30,CAWSRALETQYF
TRBJ2-7,.,TRBV24-1,CATSDPSSYEQYF
TRBJ2-3,TRBD1,TRBV4-3,CASSQLFDHRQGRTDTQYF
TRBJ1-5,.,TRBV3-1/TRBV3-2,CASSQERISPGSDDSNQPQHF
TRBJ2-7,.,TRBV18,CASSPGSGFSYEQYF
TRBJ2-2,TRBD2,TRBV10-1,CASSSGDPGELFF
TRBJ2-2,.,TRBV7-8,CASSLGLRQTANTGELFF
TRBJ2-5,.,TRBV2,CASGIRAGETQYF
TRBJ2-1,TRBD2,TRBV9,CASSVASGRLAGEDPNNEQFF
TRBJ1-1,.,TRBV5-5,CASSLEVRGGTEAFF
TRBJ1-2,.,TRBV6-2/TRBV6-3,CASSYYARDGNGYTF
TRBJ2-7,.,TRBV29-1,CSVSPENSYEQYF
TRBJ2-3,.,TRBV4-3,CASSQSPQDSGTSSTDTQYF
TRBJ2-5,TRBD2,TRBV9,CASSVDGGSETQYF
TRBJ2-7,TRBD1,TRBV28,CASSPPSGPGQGAYEQYF
TRBJ1-3,.,TRBV2,CASSLPLLGWDTGNTIYF
TRBJ1-3,.,TRBV14,CASSPRQARGIYF
TRBJ2-2,TRBD2,TRBV3-1/TRBV3-2,CASSQGGLARPGELFF
TRBJ1-2,.,TRBV20-1,CSALRGGGYTF
TRBJ1-3,.,TRBV5-1,CASSLGVSGNTIYF
TRBJ2-2,.,TRBV6-5,CASSTRNTGELFF
TRBJ1-2,.,TRBV6-5,CASSYGFGVGYTF
TRBJ1-5,.,TRBV10-2,CASSDRPQPQHF
TRBJ2-1,.,TRBV7-8,CASSLGAFNEQFF
TRBJ2-3,.,TRBV5-5,CASSRPGVDTQYF
TRBJ2-1,.,TRBV9,CASSSMLAGASYNEQFF
TRBJ2-4,TRBD1,TRBV18,CASSPDRPVKNIQYF
TRBJ2-1,.,TRBV11-2,CASSFPGGEQFF
TRBJ2-5,.,TRBV9,CASSVVNQETQYF
TRBJ2-1,.,TRBV28,CASSSDNTAHNEQFF
TRBJ1-2,TRBD1,TRBV27,CASSLFGTDTMFGYTF
TRBJ2-2,.,TRBV5-1,CASSSDIVTGELFF
TRBJ1-1,.,TRBV6-5,CATGGNTEAFF
TRBJ2-7,TRBD1,TRBV6-2/TRBV6-3,CASSLTGASSYEQYF
TRBJ2-7,.,TRBV19,CASSMTVWAYEQYF
TRBJ2-1,.,TRBV7-2,CASSLIPGEQFF
TRBJ2-2,TRBD1,TRBV5-1,CASSATGQGNTGELFF
TRBJ2-7,TRBD2,TRBV7-2,CASSDGTSGRRQYF